Below are 9 T cell receptor beta chains sequenced from a single sample in a study of T-cell memory formation after mild COVID-19. TCRdb re-called the 5' RACE reads with MiXCR, one entry per CDR3 protein. Among hundreds of thousands of distinct CDR3 sequences listed, 20% to 25% were seen once. Sequencing was done on a sample of PBMCs or a T cell subset sorted from them (not recorded which). The receptors derive from an adult woman who had mild COVID-19 (a few samples of this study predate the infection). Cell type and time point are not known.

The chain carries TRBV7-2 and TRBJ2-2; TRBD2 might be the D (5 bases). Trimming left V 6 bases short and J 7 bases short, with 9 bases between. The CDR3 loop spans 12 amino acids. Germline loops: CDR1 SGHTA, CDR2 FQGNSA. CDR3 residues: CASRTEGGELFF. DNA of the CDR3: TGTGCCAGCAGAACAGAGGGCGGGGAGCTGTTTTTT.

The rearrangement uses TRBV5-1 and TRBJ2-3; TRBD1 or TRBD2 may be the D gene (5 bases each). CDR3 length equals 15 residues. V lost 1 base, J lost 3 bases, and 12 bases lay in between. CDR1 SGHRS and CDR2 YFSETQ come from the germline V gene. CDR3 sequence reads: CASSLQGDGTDTQYF. For the CDR3, the DNA is TGCGCCAGCAGCTTGCAGGGAGACGGGACAGATACGCAGTATTTT. The full variable domain, completed using reference TRBV5-1 and TRBJ2-3, is KAGVTQTPRYLIKTRGQQVTLSCSPISGHRSVSWYQQTPGQGLQFLFEYFSETQRNKGNFPGRFSGRQFSNSRSEMNVSTLELGDSALYLCASSLQGDGTDTQYFGPGTRLTVL.

The chain has TRBV18 and TRBJ2-1; 9 nucleotides align to TRBD1. The J segment lost 3 bases and the V segment lost 4 bases, leaving 7 bases of the junction unmatched. The germline V gene encodes CDR1 KGHSH and CDR2 LQKENI. This CDR3 is 16 amino acids long. CDR3 residues: CASSLFRDRVYNEQFF. The CDR3 coding sequence is TGTGCCAGCTCACTTTTCCGGGACAGGGTCTACAATGAGCAGTTCTTC.

The V and J genes are TRBV24-1 and TRBJ2-7; the match to TRBD1 covers 7 bases. This CDR3 comprises 13 residues. The J segment lost 7 bases and the V segment lost 9 bases, leaving 11 bases of the junction unmatched. Germline CDR1 and CDR2: KGHDR and SFDVKD. The CDR3 DNA sequence: TGTGCCACCGAAGGAACAGGGGATGGTGAGCAGTACTTC. Its protein is CATEGTGDGEQYF.

This chain joins TRBV11-3 and TRBJ2-5; D is perhaps TRBD2 (6 bases). The CDR3 is made up of 16 amino acids. CDR1 SGHNT and CDR2 YENEEA come from the germline V gene. Trimming left V 0 bases short and J 5 bases short, with 16 bases between. CDR3 in DNA: TGTGCCAGCAGCTTAGAGCCCGGCGGGGTTTGGGAGACCCAGTACTTC. Its protein product is CASSLEPGGVWETQYF. The whole variable domain, remainder taken from reference TRBV11-3 and TRBJ2-5, is EAGVVQSPRYKIIEKKQPVAFWCNPISGHNTLYWYLQNLGQGPELLIRYENEEAVDDSQLPKDRFSAERLKGVDSTLKIQPAELGDSAVYLCASSLEPGGVWETQYFGPGTRLLVL.

This sequence joins TRBV4-3 and TRBJ2-6; D is unresolved. Trimming left V 3 bases short and J 0 bases short, with 15 bases between. CDR3 length: 18 residues. CDR1 is LGHNA and CDR2 is YSLEER in the germline V gene. The CDR3 is CASSQRSLTSSGANVLTF. For the CDR3, the DNA is TGCGCCAGCAGCCAGAGGAGCTTAACCTCCTCTGGGGCCAACGTCCTGACTTTC.

This clonotype came up a few times. The chain carries TRBV20-1 and TRBJ2-1; 11 bases match TRBD2. J gave up 8 bases and V 3 bases, and 21 bases lay outside the gene matches. The CDR3 runs 19 residues. In germline, CDR1 is DFQATT, CDR2 SNEGSKA (reference sequence). The CDR3 loop is CSASPPSGSGRGSSYEQFF. CDR3 nucleotides: TGCAGTGCTAGTCCGCCCAGTGGTAGCGGGAGGGGAAGTAGTTATGAGCAGTTCTTC.

This clonotype has more than one count but fewer than ten. The V gene is TRBV6-2 or TRBV6-3, the J gene TRBJ2-7; D is possibly TRBD2 (7 bases). Germline V gene lookup returns CDR1 MNHEY and CDR2 SVGEGT. The CDR3 covers 18 residues. The V and J ends lost 7 bases and 2 bases respectively, with 27 bases between them. CDR3 sequence (DNA): TGTGCCAGCACCCACGGGAGCGGGACACTTTCATTTCCCTACGAGCAGTACTTC. Translation: CASTHGSGTLSFPYEQYF.

This clonotype was seen a handful of times. This chain connects TRBV5-1 to TRBJ1-2, with D uncertain. The CDR3 is 15 amino acids. CDR1 is SGHRS, CDR2 YFSETQ, per germline. Trimming left V 0 bases short and J 3 bases short, with 12 bases between. The CDR3 DNA reads as TGCGCCAGCAGCTTGGACGGCTCGGAATACTATGGCTACACCTTC. Translated: CASSLDGSEYYGYTF. The full variable domain, with the rest looked up from reference TRBV5-1 and TRBJ1-2, is KAGVTQTPRYLIKTRGQQVTLSCSPISGHRSVSWYQQTPGQGLQFLFEYFSETQRNKGNFPGRFSGRQFSNSRSEMNVSTLELGDSALYLCASSLDGSEYYGYTFGSGTRLTVV.